This T cell receptor (beta chain) was obtained from a study of T-cell memory formation after mild COVID-19. Study-level results: The study detected some responding clones in pre-infection memory, suggesting cross-reactive memory joined. A balance of CD4 and CD8 characterized clones contracting day 15 to 85, whereas later expanders leaned CD4+.

Using constant-segment primers, 5'RACE produced TCR alpha and TCR beta cDNA libraries carrying sample barcodes and UMIs. One entry per CDR3 protein, called by TCRdb with MiXCR from the 5' RACE reads. The table has roughly 200,000 distinct CDR3 sequences, 20% to 25% seen once. As concerns this clonotype: Its antigen is undetermined.

V was shortened by 11 bases and J by 7 bases, with 12 bases between the two germline ends. The CDR3 length is 11 residues. The V gene is TRBV12-3 or TRBV12-4, the J gene TRBJ2-1; no firm D call. The receptor's source is an adult woman who had mild COVID-19 (a few samples of this study predate the infection). Cell type and time point are not known. Sequenced material: PBMCs or a T cell subset sorted from them (not recorded which). The CDR3 here is CAYTIRNEQFF. The CDR3 nucleotides are TGTGCCTACACCATACGAAATGAGCAGTTCTTC.